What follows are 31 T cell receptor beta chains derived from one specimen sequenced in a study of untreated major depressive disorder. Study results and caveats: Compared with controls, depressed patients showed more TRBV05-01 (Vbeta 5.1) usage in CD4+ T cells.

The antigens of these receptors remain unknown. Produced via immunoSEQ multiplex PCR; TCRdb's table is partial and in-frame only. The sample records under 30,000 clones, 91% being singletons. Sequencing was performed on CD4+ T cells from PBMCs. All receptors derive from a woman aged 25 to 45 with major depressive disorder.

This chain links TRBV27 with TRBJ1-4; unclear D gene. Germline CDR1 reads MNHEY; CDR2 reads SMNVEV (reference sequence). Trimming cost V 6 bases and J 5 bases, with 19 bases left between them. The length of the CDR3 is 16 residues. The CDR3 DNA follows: TGTGCCAGCAGATTAAACTCGGGGTTAGAAAATGAAAAACTGTTTTTT. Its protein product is CASRLNSGLENEKLFF.

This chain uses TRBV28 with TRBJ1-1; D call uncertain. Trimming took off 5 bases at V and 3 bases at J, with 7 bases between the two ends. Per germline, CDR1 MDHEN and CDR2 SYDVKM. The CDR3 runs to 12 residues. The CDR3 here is CASSDGDTEAFF. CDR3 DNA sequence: TGTGCCAGCAGTGACGGTGACACTGAAGCTTTCTTT.

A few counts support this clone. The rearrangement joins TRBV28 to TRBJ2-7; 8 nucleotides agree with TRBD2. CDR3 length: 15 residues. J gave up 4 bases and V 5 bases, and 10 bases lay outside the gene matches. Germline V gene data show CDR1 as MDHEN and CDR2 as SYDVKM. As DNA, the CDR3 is TGTGCCAGCAGTCGGGGGGGTGGCAGTTCGTACGAGCAGTACTTC. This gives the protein CASSRGGGSSYEQYF.

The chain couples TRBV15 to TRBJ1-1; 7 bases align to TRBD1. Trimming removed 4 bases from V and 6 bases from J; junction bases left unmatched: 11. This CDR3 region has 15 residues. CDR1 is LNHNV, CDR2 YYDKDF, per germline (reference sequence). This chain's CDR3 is CATSTDRVRGAEAFF. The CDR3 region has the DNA TGTGCCACCAGCACAGACAGGGTTCGAGGAGCTGAAGCTTTCTTT. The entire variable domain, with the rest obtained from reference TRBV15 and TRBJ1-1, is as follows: DAMVIQNPRYQVTQFGKPVTLSCSQTLNHNVMYWYQQKSSQAPKLLFHYYDKDFNNEADTPDNFQSRRPNTSFCFLDIRSPGLGDTAMYLCATSTDRVRGAEAFFGQGTRLTVV.

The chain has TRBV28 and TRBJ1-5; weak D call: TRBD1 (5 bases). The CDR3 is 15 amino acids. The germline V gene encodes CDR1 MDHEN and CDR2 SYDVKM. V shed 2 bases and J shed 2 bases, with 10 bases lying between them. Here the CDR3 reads CASSLISRGNQPQHF. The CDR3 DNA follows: TGTGCCAGCAGTTTAATCAGCAGGGGCAATCAGCCCCAGCATTTT.

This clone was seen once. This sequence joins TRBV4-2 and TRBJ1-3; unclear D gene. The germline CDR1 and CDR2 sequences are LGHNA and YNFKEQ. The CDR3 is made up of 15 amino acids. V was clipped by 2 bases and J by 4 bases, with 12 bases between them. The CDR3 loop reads CASSQSRHGGNTIYF. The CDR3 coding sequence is TGTGCCAGCAGCCAATCTCGGCATGGAGGAAACACCATATATTTT.

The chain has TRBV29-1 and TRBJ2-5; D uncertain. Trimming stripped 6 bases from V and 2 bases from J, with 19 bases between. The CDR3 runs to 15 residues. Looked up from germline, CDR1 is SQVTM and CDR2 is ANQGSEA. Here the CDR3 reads CSVAFRLGFQETQYF. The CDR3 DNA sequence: TGCAGCGTCGCCTTCAGGTTGGGTTTTCAAGAGACCCAGTACTTC.

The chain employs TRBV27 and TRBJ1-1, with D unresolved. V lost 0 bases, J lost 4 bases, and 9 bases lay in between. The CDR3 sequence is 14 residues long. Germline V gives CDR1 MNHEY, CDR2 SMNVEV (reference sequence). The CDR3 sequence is CASSLSRVLTEAFF. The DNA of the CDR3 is TGTGCCAGCAGTTTATCGAGGGTTCTCACTGAAGCTTTCTTT.

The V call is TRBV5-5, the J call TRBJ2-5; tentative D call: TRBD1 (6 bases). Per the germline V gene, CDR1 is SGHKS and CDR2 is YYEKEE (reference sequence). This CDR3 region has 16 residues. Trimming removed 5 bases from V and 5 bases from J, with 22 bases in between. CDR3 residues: CASSFEQGQASETQYF. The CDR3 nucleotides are TGTGCCAGCAGTTTCGAACAGGGTCAGGCCTCGGAGACCCAGTACTTC.

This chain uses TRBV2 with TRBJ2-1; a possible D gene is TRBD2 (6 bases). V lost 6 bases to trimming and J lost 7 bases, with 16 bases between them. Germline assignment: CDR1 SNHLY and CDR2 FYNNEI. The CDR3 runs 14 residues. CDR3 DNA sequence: TGTGCCAGCAGCCGCGGGACTTTCGAAAATGAGCAGTTCTTC. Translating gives CASSRGTFENEQFF.

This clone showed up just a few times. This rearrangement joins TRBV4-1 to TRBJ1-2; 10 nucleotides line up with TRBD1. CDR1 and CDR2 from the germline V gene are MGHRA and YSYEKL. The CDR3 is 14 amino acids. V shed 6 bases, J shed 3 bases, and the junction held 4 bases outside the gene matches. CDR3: CASRRQGADYGYTF. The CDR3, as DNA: TGCGCCAGCAGGCGACAGGGGGCAGACTATGGCTACACCTTC.

For the CDR3, the DNA is TGTGCCAGCAGCTTAGACAGGGGTCAGCCCCAGCATTTT. Amino acids: CASSLDRGQPQHF. This sequence joins TRBV11-3 and TRBJ1-5, with D possibly matching TRBD1 (6 bases). The germline V gene encodes CDR1 SGHNT and CDR2 YENEEA. The V and J ends lost 0 bases and 6 bases respectively, with 6 bases between them. The CDR3 is made up of 13 amino acids.

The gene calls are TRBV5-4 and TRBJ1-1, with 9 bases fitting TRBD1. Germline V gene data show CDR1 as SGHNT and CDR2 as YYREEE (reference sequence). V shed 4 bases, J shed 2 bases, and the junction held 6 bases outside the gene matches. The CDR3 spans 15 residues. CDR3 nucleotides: TGTGCCAGCAGCCCCCAGGGACAGGGAAACACTGAAGCTTTCTTT. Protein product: CASSPQGQGNTEAFF.

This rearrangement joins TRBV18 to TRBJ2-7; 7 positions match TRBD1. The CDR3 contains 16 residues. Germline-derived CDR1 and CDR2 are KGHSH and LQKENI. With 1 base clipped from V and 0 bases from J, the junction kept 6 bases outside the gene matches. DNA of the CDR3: TGTGCCAGCTCACCACGGGGTGGACAGGCCTCCTACGAGCAGTACTTC. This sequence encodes CASSPRGGQASYEQYF.

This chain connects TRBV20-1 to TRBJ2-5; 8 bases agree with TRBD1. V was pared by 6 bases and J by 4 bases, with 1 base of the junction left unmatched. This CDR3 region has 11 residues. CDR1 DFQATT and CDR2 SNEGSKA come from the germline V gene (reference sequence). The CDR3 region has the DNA TGCAGTGCCAGGGGGCTAGAGACCCAGTACTTC. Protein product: CSARGLETQYF.

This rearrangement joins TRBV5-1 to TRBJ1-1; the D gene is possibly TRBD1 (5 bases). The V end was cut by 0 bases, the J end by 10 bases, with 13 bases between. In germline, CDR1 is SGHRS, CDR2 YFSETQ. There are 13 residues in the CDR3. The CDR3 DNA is TGCGCCAGCAGCTTGGTACTGGGGGAGGGAGCTTTCTTT. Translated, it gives CASSLVLGEGAFF. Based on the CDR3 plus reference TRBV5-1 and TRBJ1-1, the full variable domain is KAGVTQTPRYLIKTRGQQVTLSCSPISGHRSVSWYQQTPGQGLQFLFEYFSETQRNKGNFPGRFSGRQFSNSRSEMNVSTLELGDSALYLCASSLVLGEGAFFGQGTRLTVV.

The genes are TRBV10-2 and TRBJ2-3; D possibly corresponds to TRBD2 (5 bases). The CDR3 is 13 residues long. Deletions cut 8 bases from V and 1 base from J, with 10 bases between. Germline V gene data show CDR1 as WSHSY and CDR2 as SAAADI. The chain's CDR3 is CASLAGGTDTQYF. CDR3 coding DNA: TGCGCCAGCTTGGCGGGTGGCACAGATACGCAGTATTTT.

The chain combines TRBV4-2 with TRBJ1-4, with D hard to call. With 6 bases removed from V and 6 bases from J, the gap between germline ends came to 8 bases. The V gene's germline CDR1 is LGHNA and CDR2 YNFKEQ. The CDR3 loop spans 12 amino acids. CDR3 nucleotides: TGTGCCAGCAGGGATACAGATGAAAAACTGTTTTTT. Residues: CASRDTDEKLFF.

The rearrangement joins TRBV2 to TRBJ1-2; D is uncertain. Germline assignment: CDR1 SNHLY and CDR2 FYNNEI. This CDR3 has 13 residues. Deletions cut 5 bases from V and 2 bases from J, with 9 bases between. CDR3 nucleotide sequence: TGTGCCAGCAGTAAGGACCTCAACTATGGCTACACCTTC. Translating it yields CASSKDLNYGYTF.

The CDR3 sequence is CSAKKTREQYF. Here the CDR3 DNA reads TGCAGTGCTAAAAAGACGCGGGAGCAGTACTTC. V gene TRBV20-1 combines with J gene TRBJ2-7; D not certain. Germline CDR1 and CDR2: DFQATT and SNEGSKA (reference sequence). The length of the CDR3 is 11 residues. The V and J ends lost 4 bases and 7 bases respectively, with 11 bases between them.

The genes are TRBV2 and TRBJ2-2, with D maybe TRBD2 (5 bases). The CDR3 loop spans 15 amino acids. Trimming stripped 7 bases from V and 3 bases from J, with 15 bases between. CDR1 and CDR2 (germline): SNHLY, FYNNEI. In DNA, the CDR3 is TGTGCCAGCACGGGCGCCTCGAGGGACACCGGGGAGCTGTTTTTT. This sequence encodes CASTGASRDTGELFF.

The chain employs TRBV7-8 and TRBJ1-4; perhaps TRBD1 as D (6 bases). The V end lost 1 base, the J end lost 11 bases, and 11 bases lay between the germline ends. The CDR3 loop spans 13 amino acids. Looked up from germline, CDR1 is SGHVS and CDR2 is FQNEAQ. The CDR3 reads CASSLGLDSKLFF. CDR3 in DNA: TGTGCCAGCAGCTTAGGGCTGGACAGTAAACTGTTTTTT. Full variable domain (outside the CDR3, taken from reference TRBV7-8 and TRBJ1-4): GAGVSQSPRYKVAKRGQDVALRCDPISGHVSLFWYQQALGQGPEFLTYFQNEAQLDKSGLPSDRFFAERPEGSVSTLKIQRTQQEDSAVYLCASSLGLDSKLFFGSGTQLSVL.

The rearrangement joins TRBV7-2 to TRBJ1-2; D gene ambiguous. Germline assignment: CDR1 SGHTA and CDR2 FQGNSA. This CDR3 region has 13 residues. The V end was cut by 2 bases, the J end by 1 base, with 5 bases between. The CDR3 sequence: CASSLKRNYGYTF. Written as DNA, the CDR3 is TGTGCCAGCAGCTTAAAGCGTAACTATGGCTACACCTTC.

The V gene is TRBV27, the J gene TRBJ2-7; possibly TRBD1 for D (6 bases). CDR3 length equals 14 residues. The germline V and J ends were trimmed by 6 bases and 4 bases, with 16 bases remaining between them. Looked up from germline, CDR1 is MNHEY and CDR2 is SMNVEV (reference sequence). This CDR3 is CASSPDRTLYEQYF. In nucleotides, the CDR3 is TGTGCCAGCAGCCCAGACAGGACCCTTTACGAGCAGTACTTC.

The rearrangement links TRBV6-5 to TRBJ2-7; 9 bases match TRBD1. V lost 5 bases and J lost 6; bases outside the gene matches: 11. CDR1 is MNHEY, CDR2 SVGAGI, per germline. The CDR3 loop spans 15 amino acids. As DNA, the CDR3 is TGTGCCAGCAGTCCACCCGGGACAGGGTACCGCGAGCAGTACTTC. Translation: CASSPPGTGYREQYF.

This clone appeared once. CDR3 bases: TGTGCCAGTAGTATAGTATGGGAGGGGGGGCGAGGGAACACTGAAGCTTTCTTT. It specifies CASSIVWEGGRGNTEAFF. The chain carries TRBV19 and TRBJ1-1; the D gene is possibly TRBD1 (6 bases). There are 18 residues in the CDR3. Germline CDR1 is LNHDA and CDR2 is SQIVND (reference sequence). V gave up 1 base and J gave up 1 base, with 19 bases separating them.

CDR3 bases: TGCAGCGTGTCAGGACTAGCGGGCTACAATGAGCAGTTCTTC. Residues: CSVSGLAGYNEQFF. V and J are TRBV29-1 and TRBJ2-1; 11 bases are shared with TRBD2. This CDR3 comprises 14 residues. Germline CDR1 is SQVTM and CDR2 is ANQGSEA. The V and J ends lost 6 bases and 3 bases, in that order; junction bases with no gene match: 4.

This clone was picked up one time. The CDR3 spells CASSLNGGGQETQYF. Here the CDR3 DNA reads TGTGCCAGCAGCTTAAACGGCGGGGGTCAAGAGACCCAGTACTTC. This chain connects TRBV7-3 to TRBJ2-5, with 7 bases aligning to TRBD2. The trim removed 1 base at V and 2 bases at J, leaving 4 bases unmatched. Germline CDR1 is SGHTA and CDR2 is FQGTGA. CDR3 length equals 15 residues.

Written as DNA, the CDR3 is TGTGCCACTACTAGCGGGGGGTACCAAGAGACCCAGTACTTC. This translates into CATTSGGYQETQYF. This chain uses TRBV7-2 with TRBJ2-5; 12 nucleotides line up with TRBD2. Per germline, CDR1 SGHTA and CDR2 FQGNSA. V dropped 10 bases and J dropped 0; count of bases not matched to a gene: 3. The CDR3 is made up of 14 amino acids.

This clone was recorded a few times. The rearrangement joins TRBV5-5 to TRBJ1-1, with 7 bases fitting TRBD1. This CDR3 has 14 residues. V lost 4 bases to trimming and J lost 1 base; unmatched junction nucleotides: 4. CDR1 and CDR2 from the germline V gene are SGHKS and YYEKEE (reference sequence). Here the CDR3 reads CASSVDRANTEAFF. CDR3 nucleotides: TGTGCCAGCAGCGTTGACAGGGCGAACACTGAAGCTTTCTTT.

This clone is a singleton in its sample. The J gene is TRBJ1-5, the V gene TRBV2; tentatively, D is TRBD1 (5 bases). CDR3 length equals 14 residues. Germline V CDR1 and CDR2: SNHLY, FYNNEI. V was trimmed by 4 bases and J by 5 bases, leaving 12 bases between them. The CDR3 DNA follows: TGTGCCAGCAGTGCGGATCGAGGGGATCAGCCCCAGCATTTT. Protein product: CASSADRGDQPQHF.